Each of the 10 T cell receptor beta chains below was sequenced from the same sample in a study of long-term antiretroviral therapy in people with HIV. The immunoSEQ assay was v3.0, run at survey level. Some clones are missing from TCRdb's copy, which holds only in-frame ones; the method was immunoSEQ multiplex PCR. The table includes around 11,000 clones, around 89% detected once. Sequenced material: unsorted PBMCs, taken 0.2 years before starting antiretroviral therapy. These receptors originate from a woman in her 40s with HIV.

CDR3 sequence: CASSFEAGSYGYTF. As DNA, the CDR3 is TGTGCCAGCAGCTTCGAAGCGGGATCCTATGGCTACACCTTC. This chain uses TRBV5-5 with TRBJ1-2; the D is unclear. The germline gives CDR1 SGHKS, CDR2 YYEKEE (reference sequence). The CDR3 contains 14 residues. Trimming left V 2 bases short and J 4 bases short, with 12 bases between. Full variable domain (remainder filled in from reference TRBV5-5 and TRBJ1-2): DAGVTQSPTHLIKTRGQQVTLRCSPISGHKSVSWYQQVLGQGPQFIFQYYEKEERGRGNFPDRFSARQFPNYSSELNVNALLLGDSALYLCASSFEAGSYGYTFGSGTRLTVV.

The CDR3 bases are TGTGCCAGCAGCTTAGCAGAAGGGGAAAACATTCAGTACTTC. Residues: CASSLAEGENIQYF. V gene TRBV7-9 combines with J gene TRBJ2-4; D perhaps matches TRBD1 (5 bases). V lost 0 bases and J lost 5, with 8 bases in between. The CDR3 loop spans 14 amino acids. Germline-derived CDR1 and CDR2 are SEHNR and FQNEAQ (reference sequence).

This sequence joins TRBV7-9 and TRBJ2-3; 11 bases fit TRBD1. The length of the CDR3 is 16 residues. The junction had 4 bases not matched to a gene; V was cut back by 5 bases and J by 0 bases. Looked up from germline, CDR1 is SEHNR and CDR2 is FQNEAQ (reference sequence). The CDR3 DNA sequence: TGTGCCAGCAGCCCGGGACAGGGGGGTAGCACAGATACGCAGTATTTT. Protein: CASSPGQGGSTDTQYF.

The chain combines TRBV5-5 with TRBJ2-6; no firm D call. From germline, CDR1 is SGHKS and CDR2 YYEKEE (reference sequence). The CDR3 runs 18 residues. Trimming stripped 4 bases from V and 0 bases from J, with 17 bases between. This CDR3 reads CASSPSWTVPSGANVLTF. The DNA for the CDR3 is TGTGCCAGCAGCCCATCATGGACGGTCCCCTCTGGGGCCAACGTCCTGACTTTC.

The CDR3 DNA follows: TGCGCCAGCAGCCAAAGCCTCAGACGGACGGCGGGGGATCGCACTGAAGCTTTCTTT. Translating gives CASSQSLRRTAGDRTEAFF. This chain uses TRBV4-3 with TRBJ1-1; D is perhaps TRBD1 (5 bases). Germline V lookup: CDR1 LGHNA, CDR2 YSLEER. The CDR3 is 19 residues long. Trimming left V 2 bases short and J 4 bases short, with 26 bases between.

The chain couples TRBV6-5 to TRBJ2-7; TRBD1 matches at 10 bases. Germline loops: CDR1 MNHEY, CDR2 SVGAGI. The trim removed 0 bases at V and 4 bases at J, leaving 3 bases unmatched. The CDR3 runs to 15 residues. In nucleotides, the CDR3 is TGTGCCAGCAGTTACTCCCCGGGACAGGGGTACGAGCAGTACTTC. Protein product: CASSYSPGQGYEQYF.

The rearrangement links TRBV5-5 to TRBJ1-6; 7 bases line up with TRBD1. Looked up from germline, CDR1 is SGHKS and CDR2 is YYEKEE (reference sequence). The V gene end was trimmed by 0 bases and the J gene end by 12 bases; junction bases not matched to a gene: 6. The CDR3 is made up of 14 amino acids. The CDR3 nucleotides are TGTGCCAGCAGCTTGGAGGCAGGGGGATTACCCCTCCACTTT. This encodes CASSLEAGGLPLHF. The full variable domain, rest sourced from reference TRBV5-5 and TRBJ1-6, is DAGVTQSPTHLIKTRGQQVTLRCSPISGHKSVSWYQQVLGQGPQFIFQYYEKEERGRGNFPDRFSARQFPNYSSELNVNALLLGDSALYLCASSLEAGGLPLHFGNGTRLTVT.

The rearrangement uses TRBV7-3 and TRBJ2-1, with D unresolved. The CDR3 totals 13 residues. The germline V gene encodes CDR1 SGHTA and CDR2 FQGTGA. Trimming stripped 4 bases from V and 7 bases from J, with 11 bases between. CDR3 in amino acids: CASSSNNRNEQFF. The CDR3 nucleotides read TGTGCCAGCAGCTCCAATAATAGGAATGAGCAGTTCTTC.

V is TRBV27 and J is TRBJ1-2; 7 bases are a match to TRBD1. The CDR3 runs to 13 residues. The ends lost 5 bases at V and 8 bases at J; junction bases unmatched: 8. Germline V gene sequence: CDR1 MNHEY, CDR2 SMNVEV (reference sequence). The CDR3 reads CASSPDRSRGYTF. For the CDR3, the DNA is TGTGCCAGCAGTCCGGACAGGAGCCGAGGCTACACCTTC.

This chain connects TRBV19 to TRBJ1-6, with D perhaps TRBD1 (5 bases). V lost 6 bases to trimming and J lost 4 bases, with 16 bases between them. Germline assignment: CDR1 LNHDA and CDR2 SQIVND (reference sequence). This CDR3 contains 16 residues. CDR3 protein: CASSPSRGGYNSPLHF. The CDR3 DNA follows: TGTGCCAGTAGCCCATCGAGGGGTGGGTATAATTCACCCCTCCACTTT. Based on the CDR3 plus reference TRBV19 and TRBJ1-6, the full variable domain is DGGITQSPKYLFRKEGQNVTLSCEQNLNHDAMYWYRQDPGQGLRLIYYSQIVNDFQKGDIAEGYSVSREKKESFPLTVTSAQKNPTAFYLCASSPSRGGYNSPLHFGNGTRLTVT.